The present T cell receptor (beta chain) was sequenced within a study of cytomegalovirus exposure and HLA in healthy donors. General study results and limits: Segments of the TCR beta V type were, in most cases, productive about 87% or about 30% of the time in an earlier analysis. Sequencing likely generated an artifact that appeared as a cluster of highly shared sequence variants.

The germline V gene encodes CDR1 SEHNR and CDR2 FQNEAQ (reference sequence). The V and J ends lost 7 bases and 0 bases respectively, with 9 bases between them. This CDR3 comprises 13 residues. On this clone: Its antigen remains unknown.

All donors participated as healthy donors of bone marrow. The PCR contained 60 Vbeta and 13 Jbeta primers. Produced via immunoSEQ multiplex PCR; TCRdb's table is partial and in-frame only. The repertoire holds some 130,000 clones, with 80% as singletons. What was sequenced was PBMCs. The rearrangement links TRBV7-9 to TRBJ1-1; a weak D match, TRBD1 (5 bases). The source is a man aged 25-45 years in good health and CMV-seronegative. The CDR3 reads CASTGGLNTEAFF. For the CDR3, the DNA is TGTGCCAGCACGGGGGGGTTGAACACTGAAGCTTTCTTT.